Sequencing of this T cell receptor beta chain was carried out in a study of blood T cell repertoires in COVID-19. Study at large: The analysed material was cDNA or gDNA that came from T cells, B-cell-depleted T cells, or PBMCs.

This CDR3 is 14 amino acids long. Germline V gene lookup returns CDR1 SEHNR and CDR2 FQNEAQ (reference sequence). The V end was cut by 7 bases, the J end by 7 bases, with 14 bases between. The repertoire was sequenced with immunoSEQ multiplex PCR; TCRdb's copy has only in-frame clones and lacks some. The sample lists some 240,000 clones, roughly 88% occurring once. The TCR comes from a middle-aged man with active or convalescent COVID-19. The sample consisted of peripheral blood. The rearrangement uses TRBV7-9 and TRBJ1-6, with a tentative D call TRBD1 (6 bases). As DNA, the CDR3 is TGTGCCAGCACCCCGGGACAAGGCAATTCACCCCTCCACTTT. This sequence encodes CASTPGQGNSPLHF.